This T cell receptor (beta chain) was identified during a study of cytomegalovirus exposure and HLA in healthy donors. The germline V and J ends were trimmed by 1 base and 0 bases, with 10 bases remaining between them. This CDR3 region has 15 residues. Germline V CDR1 and CDR2: SGDLS, YYNGEE. PCR was performed using 60 Vbeta and 13 Jbeta primers. Data came from immunoSEQ multiplex PCR; TCRdb stores just in-frame clones and leaves some out. The table has around 190,000 clones, about 84% seen once; the top ten hold 12% to 15%. The material sequenced was PBMCs. The TCR sequence derives from a woman in her twenties or thirties in good health and CMV-seropositive. This chain links TRBV9 with TRBJ1-2; TRBD1 might be the D (6 bases). The DNA for the CDR3 is TGTGCCAGCAGCGTACAGGACAGCCCTAACTATGGCTACACCTTC. Protein: CASSVQDSPNYGYTF.